The rows below give T cell receptor beta chains drawn from one sample of a study of cytotoxic CD8 clonotypes in ibrutinib-treated CLL. Assay used: immunoSEQ multiplex PCR; TCRdb lists only in-frame clones, some missing. Of some 20,000 clones listed, roughly four fifths were seen once; the top ten hold 6% to 9%. This material consisted of PBMCs, taken before ibrutinib treatment. The receptors stem from a human donor with chronic lymphocytic leukemia. Each CDR3 is given with its conserved first and last residue. Each record gives: V gene, D gene, J gene, clone size, CDR3 protein, CDR3 DNA. The D gene is left open where the match is weak. Not all rows give a size; the values are once, few, many and, for expanded clones, a class.

TRBV7-3	.	TRBJ1-5	.	CASSLGPNQPQHF	TGTGCCAGCAGCTTGGGTCCAAACCAGCCCCAGCATTTT
TRBV2	TRBD1	TRBJ1-1	.	CASSRDRVEAFF	TGTGCCAGCAGTAGGGACAGAGTAGAAGCTTTCTTT
TRBV11-2	.	TRBJ2-7	.	CASSLEAGTRNEQYF	TGTGCCAGCAGCTTAGAGGCCGGGACGAGAAACGAGCAGTACTTC
TRBV6-5	TRBD2	TRBJ2-1	.	CASSYGEGQYNEQFF	TGTGCCAGCAGTTACGGGGAGGGCCAATACAATGAGCAGTTCTTC
TRBV7-9	.	TRBJ2-3	.	CASSFSLSSSTDTQYF	TGTGCCAGCAGCTTCTCCTTAAGTTCTAGCACAGATACGCAGTATTTT
TRBV9	TRBD2	TRBJ2-3	.	CASSVGPRGSTDTQYF	TGTGCCAGCAGCGTAGGTCCGCGGGGGAGCACAGATACGCAGTATTTT
TRBV14	TRBD1	TRBJ2-7	.	CASRPGMGTGESYEQYF	TGTGCCAGCAGGCCCGGAATGGGGACAGGGGAGTCCTACGAGCAGTACTTC
TRBV6-6	.	TRBJ1-1	.	CASSYSGLSEAFF	TGTGCCAGCAGTTACTCCGGACTTTCTGAAGCTTTCTTT
TRBV7-6	TRBD1	TRBJ1-6	.	CASSSQGATYNSPLHF	TGTGCCAGCAGCTCCCAGGGGGCCACCTATAATTCACCCCTCCACTTT
TRBV6-6	.	TRBJ2-3	once	CASSYPRAPSDTQYF	TGTGCCAGCAGTTACCCAAGGGCCCCCTCAGATACGCAGTATTTT
TRBV7-2	.	TRBJ2-1	.	CASSLGAVRGDEQFF	TGTGCCAGCAGCTTAGGGGCGGTCAGGGGGGATGAGCAGTTCTTC
TRBV9	.	TRBJ1-2	.	CASSVALGGDGYTF	TGTGCCAGCAGCGTAGCTCTCGGGGGTGATGGCTACACCTTC
TRBV12-5	TRBD1	TRBJ2-2	.	CASGEQGANTGELFF	TGTGCTAGTGGTGAACAGGGGGCGAACACCGGGGAGCTGTTTTTT
TRBV9	.	TRBJ1-3	.	CASSVGVGGNTIYF	TGTGCCAGCAGCGTAGGTGTTGGAGGAAACACCATATATTTT
TRBV5-8	.	TRBJ2-1	.	CASSPLGGPYNEQFF	TGTGCCAGCAGCCCGCTCGGGGGCCCCTACAATGAGCAGTTCTTC
TRBV27	.	TRBJ1-5	few	CASSGLGGSNQPQHF	TGTGCCAGCAGTGGGCTTGGAGGATCCAATCAGCCCCAGCATTTT
TRBV5-4	TRBD1	TRBJ2-7	few	CASSLVGQTYEQYF	TGTGCCAGCAGCTTGGTGGGACAGACCTACGAGCAGTACTTC
TRBV28	.	TRBJ1-1	.	CASSLRSEAFF	TGTGCCAGCAGTTTAAGATCTGAAGCTTTCTTT
TRBV4-2	TRBD1	TRBJ2-7	.	CASSLSYRGPEQYF	TGTGCCAGCAGCCTATCATACAGGGGGCCCGAGCAGTACTTC
TRBV7-9	.	TRBJ1-2	.	CASSSNREVVYGYTF	TGTGCCAGCAGCTCCAACAGGGAAGTAGTCTATGGCTACACCTTC
TRBV5-8	.	TRBJ2-2	.	CASMQLGHSNTGELFF	TGTGCCAGCATGCAACTTGGACATTCGAACACCGGGGAGCTGTTTTTT
TRBV9	.	TRBJ1-3	.	CASSVGRAYSGNTIYF	TGTGCCAGCAGCGTAGGCAGGGCATACTCTGGAAACACCATATATTTT
TRBV11-2	TRBD1	TRBJ2-7	.	CASSPGNRGSYEQYF	TGTGCCAGCAGCCCAGGGAACAGGGGGTCCTACGAGCAGTACTTC
TRBV4-3	.	TRBJ2-1	.	CASSQDYSSVSSYNEQFF	TGCGCCAGCAGCCAAGATTATAGTAGCGTCAGCTCCTACAATGAGCAGTTCTTC
TRBV5-1	TRBD1	TRBJ2-1	few	CASSQGQVEVFF	TGCGCCAGCAGCCAGGGACAGGTTGAGGTGTTCTTC
TRBV7-9	.	TRBJ1-5	.	CASSLGSGGDQPQHF	TGTGCCAGCAGCTTAGGATCCGGGGGGGATCAGCCCCAGCATTTT
TRBV27	TRBD1	TRBJ1-4	.	CASRTGAGYEKLFF	TGTGCCAGCAGGACAGGGGCCGGGTATGAAAAACTGTTTTTT
TRBV6-5	TRBD1	TRBJ2-7	once	CASSPPGQGSYEQYF	TGTGCCAGCAGTCCTCCGGGACAGGGTTCCTACGAGCAGTACTTC
TRBV11-2	.	TRBJ2-7	.	CASSLDQVGPHEQYF	TGTGCCAGCAGCTTGGATCAGGTGGGACCGCACGAGCAGTACTTC
TRBV6-4	.	TRBJ2-1	once	CASSPETLGNEQFF	TGTGCCAGCAGCCCGGAGACACTAGGGAATGAGCAGTTCTTC
TRBV7-9	.	TRBJ1-3	.	CASSLGWSGSGNTIYF	TGTGCCAGCAGCTTAGGTTGGAGTGGCTCTGGAAACACCATATATTTT
TRBV19	.	TRBJ1-5	few	CASSSTYNSNQPQHF	TGTGCCAGTAGCTCCACCTACAATAGCAATCAGCCCCAGCATTTT
TRBV5-5	TRBD1	TRBJ2-5	.	CASSGWPGQGEETQYF	TGTGCCAGCAGCGGGTGGCCGGGACAGGGGGAAGAGACCCAGTACTTC
TRBV28	.	TRBJ1-2	.	CASSFRILYGYTF	TGTGCCAGCAGTTTCCGGATTCTATATGGCTACACCTTC
TRBV23-1	TRBD1	TRBJ1-1	.	CASSPPQGANTEAFF	TGCGCCAGCAGCCCCCCTCAGGGGGCGAACACTGAAGCTTTCTTT
TRBV11-2	.	TRBJ2-2	.	CASSLNSRQGNTGELFF	TGTGCCAGCAGCTTGAACTCCCGGCAGGGGAACACCGGGGAGCTGTTTTTT
TRBV7-8	.	TRBJ1-5	.	CASSLDRGYNQPQHF	TGTGCCAGCAGCTTAGATCGGGGCTACAATCAGCCCCAGCATTTT
TRBV15	TRBD2	TRBJ2-1	.	CATSRGASGRAVYEQFF	TGTGCCACCAGCAGAGGAGCTAGCGGGAGGGCCGTATATGAGCAGTTCTTC
TRBV6-1	.	TRBJ2-6	.	CASSVSSGANVLTF	TGTGCCAGCAGTGTGTCATCTGGGGCCAACGTCCTGACTTTC
TRBV27	TRBD1	TRBJ2-7	.	CASSYHRTGGSYEQYF	TGTGCCAGCAGCTATCATAGGACAGGGGGCTCCTACGAGCAGTACTTC
TRBV11-2	.	TRBJ1-6	.	CASSLGGHSPLHF	TGTGCCAGCAGCTTGGGCGGACATTCACCCCTCCACTTT
TRBV19	.	TRBJ1-5	few	CASSVGRRVNQPQHF	TGTGCCAGTAGTGTGGGACGCCGGGTCAATCAGCCCCAGCATTTT